This entry is about one T cell receptor beta chain. This sample was taken from a study of TIL therapy for anti-PD-1-resistant metastatic lung cancer. The germline gives CDR1 SGHVS, CDR2 FQNEAQ. The CDR3 is made up of 13 amino acids. The V end was cut by 7 bases, the J end by 3 bases, with 10 bases between. This was the immunoSEQ v3 assay. Libraries were prepared by immunoSEQ multiplex PCR; TCRdb keeps only in-frame clonotypes and omits some of them. This sample yields about 50,000 clones, of which less than 75% are seen a single time; approximately 5.6% belongs to the top ten. Time point meaning: pre-treatment sample, taken before nivolumab and TIL therapy. Tumor tissue came from excised metastases, mostly pleural nodules or supraclavicular lymph nodes.

The chain is built from TRBV7-8 and TRBJ1-5; the D gene is possibly TRBD1 (6 bases). This TCR derives from a person aged 25 to 85 with non-small cell lung cancer. The specimen was tumor tissue, collected at baseline. CDR3 region: CASTWDTNQPQHF. CDR3 nucleotide sequence: TGTGCCAGCACCTGGGACACCAATCAGCCCCAGCATTTT.